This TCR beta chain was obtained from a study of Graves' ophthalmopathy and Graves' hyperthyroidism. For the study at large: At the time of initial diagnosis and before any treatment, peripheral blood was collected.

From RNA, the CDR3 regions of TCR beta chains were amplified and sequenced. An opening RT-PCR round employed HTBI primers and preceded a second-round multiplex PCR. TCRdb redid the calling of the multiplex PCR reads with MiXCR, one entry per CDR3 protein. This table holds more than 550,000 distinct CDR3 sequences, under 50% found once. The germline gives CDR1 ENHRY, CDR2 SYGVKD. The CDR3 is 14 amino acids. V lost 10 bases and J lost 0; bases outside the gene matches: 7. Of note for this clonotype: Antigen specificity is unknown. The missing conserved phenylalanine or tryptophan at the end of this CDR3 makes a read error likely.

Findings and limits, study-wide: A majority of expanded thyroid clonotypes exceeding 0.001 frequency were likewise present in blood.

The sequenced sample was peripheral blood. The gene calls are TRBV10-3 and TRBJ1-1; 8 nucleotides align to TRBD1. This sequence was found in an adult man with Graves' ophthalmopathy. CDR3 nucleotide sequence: TGTGCCACAAAACGGGGACAGGTGAACACTGAAGCTTTCCTT. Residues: CATKRGQVNTEAFL.